These T cell receptor beta chains were read from a single sample in a study of neurological immune-mediated disorders. TCRdb passed the 5' RACE reads through MiXCR, listing each CDR3 protein once. The sample consists of 90,000 to 100,000 distinct CDR3 sequences, 3.5% to 4% of them appearing once. Sequencing used PBMCs. Receptors were obtained from a woman under 30 with multiple sclerosis. CDR3s include the opening cysteine and the closing phenylalanine or tryptophan. Fields, in order: J gene, V gene, clone size, D gene, CDR3 DNA, CDR3 protein. D genes are given only for firm matches. Rows give clone size only sometimes, using once, few, many, or a class for an expanded clone.

j_gene: TRBJ2-5; v_gene: TRBV10-3; abundance: many; d_gene: -; CDR3nt: TGTGCCATCAGTGAAAGCTACTCCCCTCAAGAGACCCAGTACTTC; CDR3aa: CAISESYSPQETQYF
j_gene: TRBJ1-5; v_gene: TRBV15; abundance: -; d_gene: -; CDR3nt: TGTGCCACCAGCGGACCCAGAGTAGGGGGGGGTCAGCACCAGCATTTT; CDR3aa: CATSGPRVGGGQHQHF
j_gene: TRBJ2-2; v_gene: TRBV6-6; abundance: few; d_gene: -; CDR3nt: TGTGCCAGCAGGGAACACAACACCGGGGAGCTGTTTTTT; CDR3aa: CASREHNTGELFF
j_gene: TRBJ2-1; v_gene: TRBV6-5; abundance: many; d_gene: TRBD2; CDR3nt: TGTGCCAGCAGTTACTCGATTGAGCCTAGCGGGGGGAGTGAGCAGTTCTTC; CDR3aa: CASSYSIEPSGGSEQFF
j_gene: TRBJ2-2; v_gene: TRBV11-2; abundance: many; d_gene: -; CDR3nt: TGTGCCAGCAGCGTAAGGACGGTCCGGCAGGGAGGTACCGGGGAGCTGTTTTTT; CDR3aa: CASSVRTVRQGGTGELFF
j_gene: TRBJ1-4; v_gene: TRBV7-3; abundance: many; d_gene: -; CDR3nt: TGTGCCAGCAGCTTAACACCGGGGCTTCAAGAAAAACTGTTTTTT; CDR3aa: CASSLTPGLQEKLFF
j_gene: TRBJ1-1; v_gene: TRBV10-3; abundance: many; d_gene: TRBD1; CDR3nt: TGTGCCATCAGCCCGGGACAGAAGAACACTGAAGCTTTCTTT; CDR3aa: CAISPGQKNTEAFF
j_gene: TRBJ1-2; v_gene: TRBV25-1; abundance: many; d_gene: -; CDR3nt: TGTGCCAGCAGTGAAGGGGGGGCAGGGGACTATGGCTACACCTTC; CDR3aa: CASSEGGAGDYGYTF
j_gene: TRBJ1-1; v_gene: TRBV18; abundance: many; d_gene: TRBD1; CDR3nt: TGTGCCAGCTCACAGGGACAGGGTAACACTGAAGCTTTCTTT; CDR3aa: CASSQGQGNTEAFF
j_gene: TRBJ1-4; v_gene: TRBV5-5; abundance: many; d_gene: -; CDR3nt: TGTGCCAGCACCAATAGTCCACGAGGGGGAGGTGAAAAACTGTTTTTT; CDR3aa: CASTNSPRGGGEKLFF
j_gene: TRBJ1-2; v_gene: TRBV7-9; abundance: many; d_gene: -; CDR3nt: TGTGCCAGCGCCTCTTTCGGGGTAAACTATGGCTACACCTTC; CDR3aa: CASASFGVNYGYTF
j_gene: TRBJ2-1; v_gene: TRBV6-5; abundance: many; d_gene: -; CDR3nt: TGTGCCAGCAGTTCGGGGGACCACCTCAATGAGCAGTTCTTC; CDR3aa: CASSSGDHLNEQFF
j_gene: TRBJ2-7; v_gene: TRBV11-2; abundance: many; d_gene: TRBD1; CDR3nt: TGTGCCAGCAGCTTAGATCTAGGGGGCCGGTCTCGCGAGCAGTACTTC; CDR3aa: CASSLDLGGRSREQYF
j_gene: TRBJ2-5; v_gene: TRBV5-1; abundance: many; d_gene: -; CDR3nt: TGCGCCAGCAGCTTGGCCGGGGCACTACAAGAGACCCAGTACTTC; CDR3aa: CASSLAGALQETQYF
j_gene: TRBJ2-1; v_gene: TRBV5-1; abundance: many; d_gene: -; CDR3nt: TGCGCCAGCAGCTCGACTAGCTACAATGAGCAGTTCTTC; CDR3aa: CASSSTSYNEQFF
j_gene: TRBJ2-7; v_gene: TRBV12-3/TRBV12-4; abundance: few; d_gene: -; CDR3nt: TGTGCCAGCAGTTTAGGAGGGAACCGCGAGCAGTACTTC; CDR3aa: CASSLGGNREQYF